These 24 T cell receptor beta chains were all obtained from the same sample, sequenced in a study of T cell responses to AZD1222 COVID-19 vaccine. Measured with immunoSEQ multiplex PCR; TCRdb has only the in-frame clones, and not every one. The sample has roughly 140,000 clones; roughly 88% are singletons. The sample was peripheral blood, taken on day 0 of MenACWY control vaccination. These receptors came from an adult in good health.

The chain carries TRBV7-2 and TRBJ2-5; weak D call: TRBD1 (6 bases). Trimming removed 5 bases from V and 5 bases from J, with 18 bases in between. The CDR3 totals 15 residues. Looked up from germline, CDR1 is SGHTA and CDR2 is FQGNSA. CDR3 protein: CASSLPVGGAETQYF. The CDR3, as DNA: TGTGCCAGCAGCCTTCCCGTTGGGGGCGCGGAGACCCAGTACTTC.

The gene calls are TRBV15 and TRBJ1-1, with 7 nucleotides matching TRBD1. Germline V gene lookup returns CDR1 LNHNV and CDR2 YYDKDF (reference sequence). Trimming cost V 2 bases and J 5 bases; bases outside gene matches: 8. CDR3 length: 15 residues. CDR3 in DNA: TGTGCCACCAGCAGACTGACTCAGGGGGATACTGAAGCTTTCTTT. This gives the protein CATSRLTQGDTEAFF.

This sequence joins TRBV2 and TRBJ1-1, with 7 bases aligning to TRBD1. Losses at the gene ends were 6 bases for V and 10 bases for J; bases not matched to a gene: 14. The CDR3 is made up of 14 amino acids. CDR1 SNHLY and CDR2 FYNNEI come from the germline V gene. The CDR3 loop is CASRTDRSRARAFF. The DNA of the CDR3 is TGTGCCAGCAGGACGGACAGGTCGCGGGCCCGAGCTTTCTTT.

The table lists this clone with many counts. The rearrangement uses TRBV6-5 and TRBJ2-7; D perhaps matches TRBD1 (6 bases). Deletions cut 6 bases from V and 0 bases from J, with 9 bases between. CDR3 length: 13 residues. Germline CDR1 is MNHEY and CDR2 is SVGAGI. The CDR3 bases are TGTGCCAGCAGCTGGGACATCTCCTACGAGCAGTACTTC. As protein: CASSWDISYEQYF.

The chain links TRBV6-5 to TRBJ2-2, with D perhaps matching TRBD1 (5 bases). The germline V and J ends were trimmed by 2 bases and 4 bases, with 8 bases remaining between them. The germline gives CDR1 MNHEY, CDR2 SVGAGI. The CDR3 sequence is 14 residues long. CDR3 bases: TGTGCCAGCAGTTACCGAACAGGCACCGGGGAGCTGTTTTTT. Amino acids: CASSYRTGTGELFF.

The J gene is TRBJ1-2, the V gene TRBV11-1; 8 nucleotides line up with TRBD1. This CDR3 has 15 amino acids. Trimming cost V 4 bases and J 3 bases; bases outside gene matches: 7. Germline V CDR1 and CDR2: SGHAT, FQDESV (reference sequence). DNA of the CDR3: TGTGCCAGCAGCTCTGGACAGGGAGCGGACTATGGCTACACCTTC. It specifies CASSSGQGADYGYTF.

In its sample, this clone was seen once. The rearrangement uses TRBV18 and TRBJ1-2, with 7 bases identical to TRBD1. Germline V CDR1 and CDR2: KGHSH, LQKENI. V lost 6 bases to trimming and J lost 4 bases; unmatched junction nucleotides: 8. This CDR3 has 14 amino acids. The CDR3 sequence: CASSWGQPVYGYTF. DNA for the CDR3: TGTGCCAGCTCGTGGGGACAGCCTGTCTATGGCTACACCTTC.

This chain joins TRBV7-3 and TRBJ2-1, with 10 bases aligning to TRBD2. Germline V gene lookup returns CDR1 SGHTA and CDR2 FQGTGA. Germline trimming cut 8 bases from V and 4 bases from J; bases unmatched to any gene: 14. This CDR3 spans 17 amino acids. The DNA of the CDR3 is TGTGCCAGCCTAGGTAAGCTAGCGGGAGACGGATACAATGAGCAGTTCTTC. It translates to CASLGKLAGDGYNEQFF. Full variable domain (missing parts from reference TRBV7-3 and TRBJ2-1): GAGVSQTPSNKVTEKGKYVELRCDPISGHTALYWYRQSLGQGPEFLIYFQGTGAADDSGLPNDRFFAVRPEGSVSTLKIQRTERGDSAVYLCASLGKLAGDGYNEQFFGPGTRLTVL.

This clone was picked up a small number of times. The rearrangement joins TRBV7-2 to TRBJ2-1, with TRBD2 matching 10 bases. The junction had 7 bases not matched to a gene; V was cut back by 8 bases and J by 6 bases. The CDR3 totals 14 residues. Germline V gene sequence: CDR1 SGHTA, CDR2 FQGNSA. Here the CDR3 DNA reads TGTGCCAGCCTCAGCGGGAGGGCTCGCAATGAGCAGTTCTTC. Translating it yields CASLSGRARNEQFF. Combining the CDR3 with reference TRBV7-2 and TRBJ2-1 gives the whole variable domain GAGVSQSPSNKVTEKGKDVELRCDPISGHTALYWYRQSLGQGLEFLIYFQGNSAPDKSGLPSDRFSAERTGGSVSTLTIQRTQQEDSAVYLCASLSGRARNEQFFGPGTRLTVL.

The chain uses TRBV2 and TRBJ1-5; 7 bases line up with TRBD1. This CDR3 is built from 15 residues. Germline CDR1 and CDR2: SNHLY and FYNNEI. J was trimmed by 9 bases and V by 1 base; bases with no gene match: 9. Here the CDR3 reads CASSEGGQQRGPQHF. As DNA, the CDR3 is TGTGCCAGCAGTGAAGGGGGACAGCAAAGGGGGCCCCAGCATTTT.

The V and J genes are TRBV5-8 and TRBJ1-3; tentative D call: TRBD1 (5 bases). CDR1 and CDR2 from the germline V gene are SGHTS and YDEGEE. V was pared by 3 bases and J by 0 bases, with 13 bases between. The CDR3 spans 16 residues. CDR3 loop: CASSSGTSFSGNTIYF. For the CDR3, the DNA is TGTGCCAGCAGCTCCGGGACTTCGTTCTCTGGAAACACCATATATTTT.

The chain uses TRBV6-2 or TRBV6-3 and TRBJ2-2; D is uncertain. The CDR3 loop spans 15 amino acids. In germline, CDR1 is MNHEY, CDR2 SVGEGT. The V end was cut by 2 bases, the J end by 7 bases, with 14 bases between. The CDR3 DNA reads TGTGCCAGCAGTTACGTTCTAGATGGCGGCGGGGAGCTGTTTTTT. Amino acid sequence: CASSYVLDGGGELFF.

The chain carries TRBV9 and TRBJ2-1, with a possible D match to TRBD2 (6 bases). The length of the CDR3 is 18 residues. The V and J ends lost 5 bases and 0 bases respectively, with 21 bases between them. CDR1 is SGDLS and CDR2 is YYNGEE in the germline V gene. For the CDR3, the DNA is TGTGCCAGCAGTCCCGGGGGAGGAGGGGCGAGCTCCTACAATGAGCAGTTCTTC. This translates into CASSPGGGGASSYNEQFF.

This chain joins TRBV7-9 and TRBJ2-1, with D perhaps being TRBD1 or TRBD2 (5 bases each). V lost 4 bases and J lost 2, with 15 bases in between. CDR3 length: 16 amino acids. The V gene's germline CDR1 is SEHNR and CDR2 FQNEAQ (reference sequence). This CDR3 is CASSSSGPRPYNEQFF. The CDR3 DNA is TGTGCCAGCAGCTCATCGGGACCCCGGCCCTACAATGAGCAGTTCTTC.

The V gene is TRBV19, the J gene TRBJ2-2, with a weak D call TRBD1 (5 bases). The CDR3 totals 14 residues. Germline V gene data show CDR1 as LNHDA and CDR2 as SQIVND (reference sequence). Trimming pared 3 bases from V and 4 bases from J, leaving 9 bases between. CDR3 coding DNA: TGTGCCAGTAGTATGACAGTCAGCACCGGGGAGCTGTTTTTT. Translating it yields CASSMTVSTGELFF.

The chain carries TRBV4-3 and TRBJ1-1; D call uncertain. V lost 0 bases to trimming and J lost 5 bases, with 7 bases between them. The CDR3 extends over 13 amino acids. Germline V gives CDR1 LGHNA, CDR2 YSLEER. The CDR3 region has the DNA TGCGCCAGCAGCCAAGACAGGATGACTGAAGCTTTCTTT. It yields the protein CASSQDRMTEAFF.

This chain connects TRBV3-1 (or the pseudogene TRBV3-2) to TRBJ1-2; tentative D call: TRBD1 (5 bases). V dropped 3 bases and J dropped 0 bases, with 11 bases sitting between them. Germline-derived CDR1 and CDR2 are LGHDT and YNNKEL (reference sequence). The CDR3 has 15 amino acids. The CDR3 region is CASSQGLTANYGYTF. The CDR3 coding sequence is TGTGCCAGCAGCCAGGGACTCACAGCTAACTATGGCTACACCTTC.

The CDR3 sequence is CASTTLHSGSYEQYF. CDR3 in DNA: TGTGCCAGCACTACATTACACTCAGGCTCCTACGAGCAGTACTTC. The chain carries TRBV6-5 and TRBJ2-7; D is uncertain. Germline assignment: CDR1 MNHEY and CDR2 SVGAGI. The CDR3 covers 15 residues. The germline V and J ends were trimmed by 7 bases and 0 bases, with 16 bases remaining between them.

The chain links TRBV5-1 to TRBJ2-5; 7 bases match TRBD1. The length of the CDR3 is 13 residues. After removal of 0 bases from V and 4 bases from J, the junction contained 0 bases not matched to a gene. Germline CDR1 and CDR2: SGHRS and YFSETQ. The CDR3 loop reads CASSLDRGETQYF. In DNA, the CDR3 is TGCGCCAGCAGCTTGGACAGGGGAGAGACCCAGTACTTC.

The J gene is TRBJ1-1, the V gene TRBV11-2; 8 bases map to TRBD1. With 5 bases clipped from V and 2 bases from J, the junction kept 7 bases outside the gene matches. The germline gives CDR1 SGHAT, CDR2 FQNNGV. This CDR3 region has 15 residues. CDR3 in amino acids: CASSVRTGGNTEAFF. As DNA, the CDR3 is TGTGCCAGCAGCGTCCGAACAGGGGGAAACACTGAAGCTTTCTTT. Full variable domain (rest looked up from reference TRBV11-2 and TRBJ1-1): EAGVAQSPRYKIIEKRQSVAFWCNPISGHATLYWYQQILGQGPKLLIQFQNNGVVDDSQLPKDRFSAERLKGVDSTLKIQPAKLEDSAVYLCASSVRTGGNTEAFFGQGTRLTVV.

This clone was picked up a small number of times. V gene TRBV7-9 combines with J gene TRBJ2-2, with D hard to call. CDR3 size: 15 residues. Germline values: CDR1 SEHNR, CDR2 FQNEAQ (reference sequence). V was clipped by 2 bases and J by 4 bases, with 11 bases between them. The CDR3 DNA reads TGTGCCAGCAGCTTATACTCGGTGGGCACCGGGGAGCTGTTTTTT. The encoded protein is CASSLYSVGTGELFF.

The chain joins TRBV24-1 to TRBJ1-1, with a possible D match to TRBD1 (5 bases). The CDR3 sequence is 12 residues long. The ends were cut back, 2 bases at V and 11 bases at J, with 11 bases in the middle. CDR1 is KGHDR, CDR2 SFDVKD, per germline. The CDR3 sequence is CATSDWDGRAFF. The CDR3 nucleotides read TGTGCCACCAGTGATTGGGACGGGAGGGCTTTCTTT.

The chain carries TRBV7-9 and TRBJ2-3; 11 nucleotides agree with TRBD2. CDR3 length: 16 residues. Trimming at V came to 5 bases and at J to 5 bases, leaving 9 bases not matched to a gene. The germline V gene has CDR1 SEHNR and CDR2 FQNEAQ (reference sequence). CDR3 nucleotides: TGTGCCAGCAGCCGAGCCGGGACTAGCGGACGAGATACGCAGTATTTT. Its protein is CASSRAGTSGRDTQYF.

The chain recombines TRBV6-6 with TRBJ1-2; D is undetermined. V dropped 5 bases and J dropped 5 bases, with 27 bases sitting between them. Germline V gene sequence: CDR1 MNHNY, CDR2 SVGAGI (reference sequence). The CDR3 length is 18 residues. The CDR3 DNA is TGTGCCAGCAGTCCAATTAGGTCGCCTGGCCCCCCGAGATATGGCTACACCTTC. It codes for CASSPIRSPGPPRYGYTF.